This T cell receptor beta chain was captured in a study of cytomegalovirus exposure and HLA in healthy donors. Primers included in the PCR were 60 Vbeta and 13 Jbeta primers. Sequencing was performed with immunoSEQ multiplex PCR; in TCRdb, only in-frame clones are kept and a portion is missing. Counted here are 250,000 or so clones, roughly 84% occurring once; the ten biggest clones make up over 1%. Turning to this clone: Relative to the germline gene, one junction end is altered; a read error may explain this.

Per the germline V gene, CDR1 is MNHNY and CDR2 is SVGAGI (reference sequence). CDR3 size: 14 residues. V and J are TRBV6-6 and TRBJ2-5; the D gene is possibly TRBD1 (6 bases). Sequencing used PBMCs. This receptor was identified in a human donor in good health. DNA for the CDR3: TGTGCCAGCAGGCCCCCCAGGGGCCAAGAGATCCAGTACTTC. This sequence encodes CASRPPRGQEIQYF.